This T cell receptor (beta chain) was obtained from a study of control samples from healthy donors and cancer patients. Here immunoSEQ multiplex PCR was the method, and the copy in TCRdb shows in-frame clones only, minus some. The sample consists of about 42,000 clones, roughly 80% of them appearing once. The CDR3 length is 12 residues. Trimming removed 4 bases at V and 16 bases at J, with 17 bases between. The clonotype comes from a man aged 55 to 70 in good health. Sample: blood. The chain joins TRBV12-3 or TRBV12-4 to TRBJ1-5, with D perhaps matching TRBD1 (5 bases). This CDR3 is CASSYDRIVKHF. The CDR3 DNA is TGTGCCAGCAGTTATGACAGAATTGTAAAACATTTT.